These T cell receptor beta chains were read from a single sample in a study of blood T cells in healthy people across ages. TCRdb re-called the 5' RACE reads through MiXCR, storing one row per CDR3 protein. Of hundreds of thousands of distinct CDR3 sequences listed, 45% to 60% are singletons. The sequenced sample was blood. The source of these receptors is a woman older than 75 in good health. Both conserved end residues are part of each CDR3. The D gene is left open where the match is weak. Some rows have no size entry. The others give once, few or many, or a class for an expanded clone.

clone size: once
CDR3 length: 15
D gene: TRBD2
J gene: TRBJ2-3
V gene: TRBV20-1
CDR3 DNA: TGCAGTGCTAGTAGCGGGAGACAAAGCACAGATACGCAGTATTTT
CDR3 protein: CSASSGRQSTDTQYF

clone size: NA
CDR3 length: 16
D gene: NA
J gene: TRBJ2-3
V gene: TRBV5-1
CDR3 DNA: TGCGCCAGCAGCCGCCGCCGGGATTCCCGCACAGATACGCAGTATTTT
CDR3 protein: CASSRRRDSRTDTQYF

clone size: many
CDR3 length: 12
D gene: NA
J gene: TRBJ2-5
V gene: TRBV7-9
CDR3 DNA: TGTGCCAGCAGTTGGGGACTGCCGACCCAGTACTTC
CDR3 protein: CASSWGLPTQYF

clone size: NA
CDR3 length: 16
D gene: NA
J gene: TRBJ2-7
V gene: TRBV6-6
CDR3 DNA: TGTGCCAGCAGTTACTCCCCAGCGGGCCGCTCCTACGAGCAGTACTTC
CDR3 protein: CASSYSPAGRSYEQYF

clone size: NA
CDR3 length: 15
D gene: TRBD1
J gene: TRBJ1-5
V gene: TRBV7-2
CDR3 DNA: TGTGCCAGCAGCCTATTAGGGACAGGCAATCAGCCCCAGCATTTT
CDR3 protein: CASSLLGTGNQPQHF

clone size: NA
CDR3 length: 15
D gene: NA
J gene: TRBJ2-2
V gene: TRBV27
CDR3 DNA: TGTGCCAGCAGTTTCTGGGGGGCTAACACCGGGGAGCTGTTTTTT
CDR3 protein: CASSFWGANTGELFF

clone size: many
CDR3 length: 12
D gene: NA
J gene: TRBJ2-7
V gene: TRBV6-5
CDR3 DNA: TGTGCCAGCAGCAGGGACGGATACGAGCAGTACTTC
CDR3 protein: CASSRDGYEQYF

clone size: NA
CDR3 length: 16
D gene: NA
J gene: TRBJ1-2
V gene: TRBV7-8
CDR3 DNA: TGTGCCAGCAGCTCCCGCCCACTCAGGGATAACTATGGCTACACCTTC
CDR3 protein: CASSSRPLRDNYGYTF

clone size: few
CDR3 length: 13
D gene: NA
J gene: TRBJ1-4
V gene: TRBV28
CDR3 DNA: TGTGCCGGGGGAGTCGCAACTAATGAAAAACTGTTTTTT
CDR3 protein: CAGGVATNEKLFF

clone size: NA
CDR3 length: 15
D gene: NA
J gene: TRBJ2-1
V gene: TRBV7-2
CDR3 DNA: TGTGCCAGCAGCCGTGGACAGGGACTAAAAAATGAGCAGTTCTTC
CDR3 protein: CASSRGQGLKNEQFF

clone size: NA
CDR3 length: 15
D gene: NA
J gene: TRBJ1-3
V gene: TRBV7-2
CDR3 DNA: TGTGCCAGCAGTCCCCAGGGGAGCACTGGAAACACCATATATTTT
CDR3 protein: CASSPQGSTGNTIYF

clone size: many
CDR3 length: 12
D gene: NA
J gene: TRBJ1-2
V gene: TRBV2
CDR3 DNA: TGTGCCAGCCAGACGTCCGGAGATGGCTACACCTTC
CDR3 protein: CASQTSGDGYTF

clone size: NA
CDR3 length: 15
D gene: TRBD1
J gene: TRBJ2-3
V gene: TRBV2
CDR3 DNA: TGTGCCAGCAGACGGACAGGCGGTTACACAGATACGCAGTATTTT
CDR3 protein: CASRRTGGYTDTQYF

clone size: many
CDR3 length: 16
D gene: NA
J gene: TRBJ2-5
V gene: TRBV5-1
CDR3 DNA: TGCGCCAGCAGCTTGGTCGGTAGCGCGTCGGTGGAGACCCAGTACTTC
CDR3 protein: CASSLVGSASVETQYF

clone size: NA
CDR3 length: 12
D gene: NA
J gene: TRBJ2-1
V gene: TRBV18
CDR3 DNA: TGTGCCAGCTCACCAAGGGAGGTTGAGCAGTTCTTC
CDR3 protein: CASSPREVEQFF

clone size: many
CDR3 length: 16
D gene: TRBD2
J gene: TRBJ2-4
V gene: TRBV5-1
CDR3 DNA: TGCGCCAGCAGCACAGTAGCGGGAGAGGGCAAAAACATTCAGTACTTC
CDR3 protein: CASSTVAGEGKNIQYF

clone size: once
CDR3 length: 15
D gene: TRBD2
J gene: TRBJ2-5
V gene: TRBV20-1
CDR3 DNA: TGCAGTGCTCCTCGAGCTAGCGGGAGTGCTGAGACCCAGTACTTC
CDR3 protein: CSAPRASGSAETQYF

clone size: many
CDR3 length: 19
D gene: TRBD2
J gene: TRBJ2-1
V gene: TRBV9
CDR3 DNA: TGTGCCAGCAGCGTAGAAGGTAGCGGGGGGGCCGGCTCCTACAATGAGCAGTTCTTC
CDR3 protein: CASSVEGSGGAGSYNEQFF

clone size: NA
CDR3 length: 15
D gene: TRBD1
J gene: TRBJ1-2
V gene: TRBV15
CDR3 DNA: TGTGCCACCAGCGGTACAGGGACAGCACTTTATGGCTACACCTTC
CDR3 protein: CATSGTGTALYGYTF

clone size: once
CDR3 length: 14
D gene: NA
J gene: TRBJ2-7
V gene: TRBV4-3
CDR3 DNA: TGCGCCAGCAGCCAAACACAGGGCTCCTACGAGCAGTACTTC
CDR3 protein: CASSQTQGSYEQYF

clone size: NA
CDR3 length: 12
D gene: NA
J gene: TRBJ2-5
V gene: TRBV24-1
CDR3 DNA: TGTGCCACCAGTCAGTCCCCAGAGACCCAGTACTTC
CDR3 protein: CATSQSPETQYF

clone size: NA
CDR3 length: 15
D gene: NA
J gene: TRBJ2-2
V gene: TRBV5-1
CDR3 DNA: TGCGCCAGCAGCCTCGATCAGTCGAACACCGGGGAGCTGTTTTTT
CDR3 protein: CASSLDQSNTGELFF

clone size: NA
CDR3 length: 13
D gene: NA
J gene: TRBJ2-7
V gene: TRBV20-1
CDR3 DNA: TGCAGTGCTAGAGACCACCGGTCCTACGAGCAGTACTTC
CDR3 protein: CSARDHRSYEQYF

clone size: NA
CDR3 length: 16
D gene: TRBD2
J gene: TRBJ2-1
V gene: TRBV14
CDR3 DNA: TGTGCCAGCAGCATTTTCAGCGGGAGGGCCCACAATGAGCAGTTCTTC
CDR3 protein: CASSIFSGRAHNEQFF

clone size: NA
CDR3 length: 14
D gene: NA
J gene: TRBJ2-7
V gene: TRBV29-1
CDR3 DNA: TGCAGCGTTGAAAAGGGTAGGGGAAGCTACGAGCAGTACTTC
CDR3 protein: CSVEKGRGSYEQYF

clone size: many
CDR3 length: 14
D gene: TRBD1
J gene: TRBJ1-6
V gene: TRBV29-1
CDR3 DNA: TGCAGCGCTCTGACAGGGGGCTATAATTCACCCCTCCACTTT
CDR3 protein: CSALTGGYNSPLHF

clone size: NA
CDR3 length: 19
D gene: TRBD1
J gene: TRBJ2-6
V gene: TRBV9
CDR3 DNA: TGTGCCAGCAGCGAAAGTCGGACAGGTTTGAACTCTGGGGCCAACGTCCTGACTTTC
CDR3 protein: CASSESRTGLNSGANVLTF

clone size: NA
CDR3 length: 13
D gene: NA
J gene: TRBJ2-5
V gene: TRBV4-1
CDR3 DNA: TGCGCCAGCAGCTTGTCAGAACAAGAGACCCAGTACTTC
CDR3 protein: CASSLSEQETQYF

clone size: NA
CDR3 length: 16
D gene: TRBD2
J gene: TRBJ2-1
V gene: TRBV7-8
CDR3 DNA: TGTGCCAGCAGCTTTAGCGGTCGAGCGGGAGGGGGTGAGCAGTGCTTC
CDR3 protein: CASSFSGRAGGGEQCF

clone size: once
CDR3 length: 13
D gene: NA
J gene: TRBJ2-5
V gene: TRBV3-1
CDR3 DNA: TGTGCCACCCTAAGGGGGGGCCAAGAGACCCAGTACTTC
CDR3 protein: CATLRGGQETQYF

clone size: NA
CDR3 length: 14
D gene: NA
J gene: TRBJ1-2
V gene: TRBV24-1
CDR3 DNA: TGTGCCACCAGTGACCCAGCAGGAAACTATGGCTACACCTTC
CDR3 protein: CATSDPAGNYGYTF

clone size: many
CDR3 length: 16
D gene: TRBD1
J gene: TRBJ2-7
V gene: TRBV28
CDR3 DNA: TGTGCCAGCAGCCGGACAGGGGGCGCTGGATTATACGAGCAGTACTTC
CDR3 protein: CASSRTGGAGLYEQYF

clone size: NA
CDR3 length: 14
D gene: NA
J gene: TRBJ2-2
V gene: TRBV6-2/TRBV6-3
CDR3 DNA: TGTGCCAGCAGACTCTCAGGGCCCCCCGGGGAGCCGTTTTTT
CDR3 protein: CASRLSGPPGEPFF

clone size: few
CDR3 length: 20
D gene: TRBD2
J gene: TRBJ2-6
V gene: TRBV4-3
CDR3 DNA: TGCGCCAGCAGCCCAACGGGGGGGATGCCCCTATCCTCTGGGGCCAACGTCCTGACTTTC
CDR3 protein: CASSPTGGMPLSSGANVLTF

clone size: many
CDR3 length: 12
D gene: NA
J gene: TRBJ1-2
V gene: TRBV29-1
CDR3 DNA: TGCAGCGTTCAAACATGGAACTATGGCTACACCTTC
CDR3 protein: CSVQTWNYGYTF

clone size: few
CDR3 length: 13
D gene: NA
J gene: TRBJ1-5
V gene: TRBV2
CDR3 DNA: TGTGCCACTACGAGAGAGAGCAATCAGCCCCAGCATTTT
CDR3 protein: CATTRESNQPQHF

clone size: many
CDR3 length: 14
D gene: TRBD2
J gene: TRBJ2-7
V gene: TRBV20-1
CDR3 DNA: TGCAGTGCTAGACCGGGACTAGCCCTGCTGGAGCAGTACTTC
CDR3 protein: CSARPGLALLEQYF

clone size: NA
CDR3 length: 15
D gene: TRBD2
J gene: TRBJ2-3
V gene: TRBV20-1
CDR3 DNA: TGCAGTGCCAGACCGGCTAGCGGGCCGAGGGATACGCAGTATTTT
CDR3 protein: CSARPASGPRDTQYF

clone size: few
CDR3 length: 16
D gene: TRBD1
J gene: TRBJ1-4
V gene: TRBV25-1
CDR3 DNA: TGTGCCAGCAGTGAGGGACAGGGGGCGCAGAGTGAAAAACTGTTTTTT
CDR3 protein: CASSEGQGAQSEKLFF

clone size: NA
CDR3 length: 12
D gene: NA
J gene: TRBJ1-5
V gene: TRBV28
CDR3 DNA: TGTGCCAGCAAAGGGGAGATTCAGCCCCAGCATTTT
CDR3 protein: CASKGEIQPQHF

clone size: NA
CDR3 length: 15
D gene: NA
J gene: TRBJ2-3
V gene: TRBV12-3/TRBV12-4
CDR3 DNA: TGTGCCAGCAGTTTAAATAGAGCGGGTGATGATACGCAGTATTTT
CDR3 protein: CASSLNRAGDDTQYF

clone size: NA
CDR3 length: 16
D gene: TRBD2
J gene: TRBJ2-7
V gene: TRBV5-1
CDR3 DNA: TGCGCCAGCAGCTTGGAACCCGGGGGGACCTCCTACGAGCAGTACTTC
CDR3 protein: CASSLEPGGTSYEQYF

clone size: few
CDR3 length: 15
D gene: TRBD2
J gene: TRBJ2-7
V gene: TRBV6-5
CDR3 DNA: TGTGCCAGCAGTTATAAAGGGACTAGCTCGTACGAGCAGTACTTC
CDR3 protein: CASSYKGTSSYEQYF

clone size: NA
CDR3 length: 16
D gene: TRBD2
J gene: TRBJ2-1
V gene: TRBV6-5
CDR3 DNA: TGTGCCAGCAGTACGGATGCGGGAGGGGGCCACAATGAGCAGTTCTTC
CDR3 protein: CASSTDAGGGHNEQFF

clone size: NA
CDR3 length: 14
D gene: NA
J gene: TRBJ2-5
V gene: TRBV7-2
CDR3 DNA: TGTGCCAGCAGCTCCGACAGTTACCAAGAGACCCAGTACTTC
CDR3 protein: CASSSDSYQETQYF

clone size: NA
CDR3 length: 14
D gene: TRBD2
J gene: TRBJ2-3
V gene: TRBV29-1
CDR3 DNA: TGCAGCGCCGAGCGGGGGACTAGCACAGATACGCAGTATTTT
CDR3 protein: CSAERGTSTDTQYF

clone size: many
CDR3 length: 13
D gene: NA
J gene: TRBJ2-5
V gene: TRBV2
CDR3 DNA: TGTGCCACACCAAGGGGCAGACAAGAGACCCAGTACTTC
CDR3 protein: CATPRGRQETQYF

clone size: NA
CDR3 length: 14
D gene: NA
J gene: TRBJ2-3
V gene: TRBV12-3/TRBV12-4
CDR3 DNA: TGTGCCAGCAGCCGTTATAGCGGCACAGATACGCAGTATTTT
CDR3 protein: CASSRYSGTDTQYF

clone size: many
CDR3 length: 17
D gene: TRBD2
J gene: TRBJ2-3
V gene: TRBV5-5
CDR3 DNA: TGTGCCAGCAACCCTGGATGGAGCGGGAGTGCCACAGATACGCAGTATTTT
CDR3 protein: CASNPGWSGSATDTQYF

clone size: NA
CDR3 length: 15
D gene: TRBD1
J gene: TRBJ2-7
V gene: TRBV24-1
CDR3 DNA: TGTGCCACCAGTGATCCGGGACAGGGGGCAGACGAGCAGTACTTC
CDR3 protein: CATSDPGQGADEQYF

clone size: NA
CDR3 length: 17
D gene: TRBD2
J gene: TRBJ2-1
V gene: TRBV27
CDR3 DNA: TGTGCCAGCAGTTTGCTACGGAGCGGGGCGGCCTACAATGAGCAGTTCTTC
CDR3 protein: CASSLLRSGAAYNEQFF

clone size: few
CDR3 length: 13
D gene: NA
J gene: TRBJ2-3
V gene: TRBV15
CDR3 DNA: TGTGCCACCAGTGGGCAGTACACAGATACGCAGTATTTT
CDR3 protein: CATSGQYTDTQYF

clone size: NA
CDR3 length: 13
D gene: NA
J gene: TRBJ2-5
V gene: TRBV29-1
CDR3 DNA: TGCAGCGTAGAGAACAGGGCGAGGGGGACCCAGTACTTC
CDR3 protein: CSVENRARGTQYF

clone size: NA
CDR3 length: 14
D gene: NA
J gene: TRBJ2-7
V gene: TRBV3-1
CDR3 DNA: TGTGCCAGCAGCCGTGCTCTGAGGGGAGACGAGCAGTACTTC
CDR3 protein: CASSRALRGDEQYF

clone size: once
CDR3 length: 17
D gene: TRBD2
J gene: TRBJ2-7
V gene: TRBV20-1
CDR3 DNA: TGCAGTGCTAGTGGGGGTTTAGCGGGATCGGTGCGGAACGAGCAGTACTTC
CDR3 protein: CSASGGLAGSVRNEQYF

clone size: NA
CDR3 length: 12
D gene: NA
J gene: TRBJ2-1
V gene: TRBV25-1
CDR3 DNA: TGTGCCAGCAGTGATGTAGGCAATGAGCAGTTCTTC
CDR3 protein: CASSDVGNEQFF

clone size: many
CDR3 length: 12
D gene: NA
J gene: TRBJ2-7
V gene: TRBV2
CDR3 DNA: TGTGCCAGCTGGCAGATCACCTACGAGCAGTACTTC
CDR3 protein: CASWQITYEQYF

clone size: many
CDR3 length: 15
D gene: NA
J gene: TRBJ2-7
V gene: TRBV2
CDR3 DNA: TGTGCCAGCAGTGATCTTGGGGGGCTACGTGGCGAGCAGTACTTC
CDR3 protein: CASSDLGGLRGEQYF

clone size: many
CDR3 length: 14
D gene: TRBD2
J gene: TRBJ2-3
V gene: TRBV20-1
CDR3 DNA: TGCAGTGCTGCCCCCGGACTAGCCGCAGATACGCAGTATTTT
CDR3 protein: CSAAPGLAADTQYF

clone size: many
CDR3 length: 14
D gene: NA
J gene: TRBJ2-1
V gene: TRBV7-6
CDR3 DNA: TGTGCCAGCAGCTTAGTCCCTACTAGCCATGAGCAGTTCTTC
CDR3 protein: CASSLVPTSHEQFF